The next 5 T cell receptor beta chains were all read from a single sample in a study of cytomegalovirus exposure and HLA in healthy donors. With 60 Vbeta and 13 Jbeta primers, the PCR was carried out. Sequencing used immunoSEQ multiplex PCR; TCRdb keeps in-frame clones, though not all of them. The sample has tens of thousands of clones, 60% to 80% seen once; the top ten hold roughly 2.2%. The sequencing sample was made of PBMCs. Receptor source: a man in his forties in good health and CMV-seronegative.

The table lists this clone with a few counts. The chain has TRBV7-9 and TRBJ2-1; TRBD2 aligns across 11 bases. The ends lost 3 bases at V and 8 bases at J; junction bases unmatched: 9. The CDR3 loop spans 16 amino acids. CDR1 and CDR2 from the germline V gene are SEHNR and FQNEAQ (reference sequence). The chain's CDR3 is CASSLGSGGAEDEQFF. CDR3 coding DNA: TGTGCCAGCAGCTTGGGTAGCGGGGGGGCCGAGGATGAGCAGTTCTTC.

CDR3 in DNA: TGTGCCAGCAGCTACGGACAGGGGGCAGGTCAGCCCCAGCATTTT. Its translation: CASSYGQGAGQPQHF. The V gene is TRBV6-1, the J gene TRBJ1-5, with 11 bases matching TRBD1. Germline-derived CDR1 and CDR2 are MNHNS and SASEGT. V trimming: 6 bases; J trimming: 6 bases; junction bases outside the gene matches: 7. This CDR3 has 15 residues.

The rearrangement links TRBV5-5 to TRBJ2-7, with D perhaps matching TRBD2 (5 bases). Germline V gene sequence: CDR1 SGHKS, CDR2 YYEKEE (reference sequence). V lost 0 bases and J 6 bases, leaving 10 bases between the germline ends. The CDR3 is 13 amino acids. DNA of the CDR3: TGTGCCAGCAGCTTGGATCGGGGTCTCGAGCAGTACTTC. Translating gives CASSLDRGLEQYF.

The chain has TRBV28 and TRBJ2-7; TRBD2 matches 12 bases. This CDR3 is 16 amino acids long. Germline lookup yields CDR1 MDHEN and CDR2 SYDVKM. The trim removed 3 bases at V and 2 bases at J, leaving 5 bases unmatched. CDR3 sequence (DNA): TGTGCCAGCAGTTTCGTGACTAGCGGGAGTCCCTACGAGCAGTACTTC. Translated: CASSFVTSGSPYEQYF. The variable domain in full, completed from reference TRBV28 and TRBJ2-7, reads DVKVTQSSRYLVKRTGEKVFLECVQDMDHENMFWYRQDPGLGLRLIYFSYDVKMKEKGDIPEGYSVSREKKERFSLILESASTNQTSMYLCASSFVTSGSPYEQYFGPGTRLTVT.

The CDR3 region has the DNA TGTGCCAGCAGCTCATCCGGGACAGGGGGCGGTTATGGCTACACCTTC. Translated: CASSSSGTGGGYGYTF. The chain uses TRBV9 and TRBJ1-2, with 12 bases aligning to TRBD1. V was pared by 4 bases and J by 5 bases, with 9 bases of the junction left unmatched. The CDR3 is 16 residues long. The V gene's germline CDR1 is SGDLS and CDR2 YYNGEE.